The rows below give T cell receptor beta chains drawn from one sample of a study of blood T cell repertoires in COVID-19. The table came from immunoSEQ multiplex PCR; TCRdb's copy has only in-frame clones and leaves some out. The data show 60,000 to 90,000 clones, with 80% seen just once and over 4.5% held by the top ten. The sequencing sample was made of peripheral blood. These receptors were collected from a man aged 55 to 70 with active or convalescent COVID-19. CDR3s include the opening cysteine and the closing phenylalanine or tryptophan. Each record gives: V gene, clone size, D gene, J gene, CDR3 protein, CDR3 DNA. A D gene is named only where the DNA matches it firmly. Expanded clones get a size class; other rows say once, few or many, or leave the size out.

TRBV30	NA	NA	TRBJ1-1	CAWSVGRVVSTEAFF	TGTGCCTGGAGTGTGGGCAGGGTCGTTAGCACTGAAGCTTTCTTT
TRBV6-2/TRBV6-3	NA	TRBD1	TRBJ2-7	CASSYSGRGLSYEQYF	TGTGCCAGCAGTTACTCGGGCAGGGGGCTCTCCTACGAGCAGTACTTC
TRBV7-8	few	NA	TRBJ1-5	CASTPRGGGYQPQHF	TGTGCCAGCACCCCCAGAGGGGGGGGTTATCAGCCCCAGCATTTT
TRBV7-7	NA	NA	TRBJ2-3	CASSPTGDTQYF	TGTGCTAGCAGCCCGACAGGAGATACGCAGTATTTT
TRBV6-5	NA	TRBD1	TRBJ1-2	CASRQKGAINYGYTF	TGTGCCAGCAGACAGAAGGGGGCGATTAACTATGGCTACACCTTC
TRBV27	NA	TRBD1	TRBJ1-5	CASSSYRGQGLDQPQHF	TGTGCCAGCAGCTCATACCGGGGACAGGGCCTCGATCAGCCCCAGCATTTT
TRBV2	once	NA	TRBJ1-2	CASNSLEGYGYTF	TGTGCCAGCAATAGCCTCGAGGGCTATGGCTACACCTTC
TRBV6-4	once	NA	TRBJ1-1	CASKAAANTEAFF	TGTGCCAGCAAAGCGGCCGCTAACACTGAAGCTTTCTTT
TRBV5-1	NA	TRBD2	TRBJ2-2	CASSPGGGLDTGELFF	TGCGCCAGCAGCCCTGGCGGGGGGCTGGACACCGGGGAGCTGTTTTTT
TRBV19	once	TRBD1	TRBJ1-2	CASSAGGAYGYTF	TGTGCCAGTAGCGCAGGGGGCGCCTATGGCTACACCTTC
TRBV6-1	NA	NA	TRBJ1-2	CASSEALPYRVANYGYTF	TGTGCCAGCAGTGAAGCGCTCCCATACAGGGTGGCTAACTATGGCTACACCTTC
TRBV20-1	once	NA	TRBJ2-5	CSASTGAETQYF	TGCAGTGCTAGTACTGGGGCGGAGACCCAGTACTTC
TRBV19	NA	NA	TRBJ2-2	CATMDRNTGELFF	TGTGCCACTATGGACAGAAACACCGGGGAGCTGTTTTTT
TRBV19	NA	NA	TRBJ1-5	CASSIAGLQPQHF	TGTGCCAGTAGTATTGCGGGGCTCCAGCCCCAGCATTTT
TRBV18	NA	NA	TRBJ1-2	CASSPSGTNYGYTF	TGTGCCAGCTCACCTTCGGGGACTAACTATGGCTACACCTTC
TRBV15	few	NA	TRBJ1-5	CATSRAGFLNQPQHF	TGTGCCACCAGCAGAGCGGGGTTTCTCAATCAGCCCCAGCATTTT
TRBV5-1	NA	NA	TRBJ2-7	CASSLNFNYEQYF	TGCGCCAGCAGCTTGAACTTCAACTACGAGCAGTACTTC
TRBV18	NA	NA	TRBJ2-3	CASSRDEGITQYF	TGTGCCAGCTCACGTGATGAGGGAATAACGCAGTATTTT
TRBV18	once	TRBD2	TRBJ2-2	CASSRAGGANTGELFF	TGTGCCAGCTCACGGGCCGGGGGGGCCAACACCGGGGAGCTGTTTTTT
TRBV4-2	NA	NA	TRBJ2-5	CASSQDPRGQETQYF	TGTGCCAGCAGCCAAGACCCCCGGGGGCAAGAGACCCAGTACTTC
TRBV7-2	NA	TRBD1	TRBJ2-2	CASRAPGQGIIGELFF	TGTGCCAGCAGAGCTCCGGGACAGGGGATCATCGGGGAGCTGTTTTTT
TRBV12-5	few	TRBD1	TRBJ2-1	CASGSPRTGHNEQFF	TGTGCTAGTGGTTCCCCCCGGACAGGCCACAATGAGCAGTTCTTC
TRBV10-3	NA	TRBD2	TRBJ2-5	CAISERGGPTETQYF	TGTGCCATCAGTGAGCGCGGGGGGCCCACAGAGACCCAGTACTTC
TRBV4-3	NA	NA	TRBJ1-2	CASSQDVGGLRGYTF	TGCGCCAGCAGCCAAGATGTTGGGGGCCTCCGGGGCTACACCTTC
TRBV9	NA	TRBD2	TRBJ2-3	CASSALAGKEGDTQYF	TGTGCCAGCAGCGCCCTAGCGGGAAAAGAGGGAGATACGCAGTATTTT
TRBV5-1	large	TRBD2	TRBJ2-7	CASSLGLLAASGGDDYEQYF	TGCGCCAGCAGCTTGGGACTCCTCGCCGCTAGCGGGGGGGATGACTACGAGCAGTACTTC
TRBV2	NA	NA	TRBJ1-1	CASSSLGTNTEAFF	TGTGCCAGCAGTTCACTGGGGACTAACACTGAAGCTTTCTTT
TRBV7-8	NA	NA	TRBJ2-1	CASSLAGGLNEQFF	TGTGCCAGCAGCTTAGCGGGGGGGCTTAATGAGCAGTTCTTC
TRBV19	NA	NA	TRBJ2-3	CASSKAGIGTDTQYF	TGTGCCAGTAGTAAGGCGGGTATTGGGACAGATACGCAGTATTTT
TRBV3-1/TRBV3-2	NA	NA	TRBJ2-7	CASSQGRDTLYEQYF	TGTGCCAGCAGCCAAGGAAGGGACACCCTATACGAGCAGTACTTC
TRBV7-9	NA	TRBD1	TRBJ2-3	CASSSGQGEFADTQYF	TGTGCCAGCAGCTCGGGACAGGGGGAGTTCGCAGATACGCAGTATTTT